This T cell receptor beta chain appears in the sequencing data of a study of blood T cell repertoires in COVID-19. Background on the study: The analysed material was cDNA or gDNA that came from T cells, B-cell-depleted T cells, or PBMCs.

Generated by immunoSEQ multiplex PCR, the TCRdb table keeps only in-frame clones and is missing some. The table shows 180,000 or so clones, with roughly nine tenths occurring only once. The origin of this receptor is a young man with acute or convalescent COVID-19. The source material was peripheral blood.

For the CDR3, the DNA is TGTGCCAGTAAGCTTAGCGGGGGTTTGACTGAAGCTTTCTTT. This codes for CASKLSGGLTEAFF. The chain combines TRBV7-9 with TRBJ1-1; D is possibly TRBD1 (5 bases). Germline V lookup: CDR1 SEHNR, CDR2 FQNEAQ (reference sequence). V was cut by 9 bases and J by 5 bases, with 19 bases left in between. This CDR3 spans 14 amino acids.